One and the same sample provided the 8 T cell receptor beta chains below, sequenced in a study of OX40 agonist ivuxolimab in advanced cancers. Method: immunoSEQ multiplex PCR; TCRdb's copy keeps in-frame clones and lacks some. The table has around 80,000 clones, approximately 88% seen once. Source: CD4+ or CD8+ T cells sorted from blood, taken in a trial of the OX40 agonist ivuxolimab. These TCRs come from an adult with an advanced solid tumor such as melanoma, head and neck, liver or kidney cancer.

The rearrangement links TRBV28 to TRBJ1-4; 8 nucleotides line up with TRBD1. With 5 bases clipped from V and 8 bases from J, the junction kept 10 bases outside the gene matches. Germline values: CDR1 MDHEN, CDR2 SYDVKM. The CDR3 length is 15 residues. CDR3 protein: CASSVDRGEREKLFF. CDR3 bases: TGTGCCAGCAGTGTAGACAGGGGCGAGAGGGAAAAACTGTTTTTT. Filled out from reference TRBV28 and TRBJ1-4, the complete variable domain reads DVKVTQSSRYLVKRTGEKVFLECVQDMDHENMFWYRQDPGLGLRLIYFSYDVKMKEKGDIPEGYSVSREKKERFSLILESASTNQTSMYLCASSVDRGEREKLFFGSGTQLSVL.

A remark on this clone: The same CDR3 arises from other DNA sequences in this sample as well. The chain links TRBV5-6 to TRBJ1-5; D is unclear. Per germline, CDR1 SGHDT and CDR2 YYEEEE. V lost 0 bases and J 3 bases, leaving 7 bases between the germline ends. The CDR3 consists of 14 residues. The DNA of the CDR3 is TGTGCCAGCAGCTTGGAAAGGGACAATCAGCCCCAGCATTTT. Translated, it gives CASSLERDNQPQHF.

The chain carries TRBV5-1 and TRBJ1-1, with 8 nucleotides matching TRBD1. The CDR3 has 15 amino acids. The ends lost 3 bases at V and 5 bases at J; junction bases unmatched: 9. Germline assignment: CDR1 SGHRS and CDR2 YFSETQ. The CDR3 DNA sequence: TGCGCCAGCAGCTCATCCGGGACAGGTGGAACTGAAGCTTTCTTT. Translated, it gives CASSSSGTGGTEAFF.

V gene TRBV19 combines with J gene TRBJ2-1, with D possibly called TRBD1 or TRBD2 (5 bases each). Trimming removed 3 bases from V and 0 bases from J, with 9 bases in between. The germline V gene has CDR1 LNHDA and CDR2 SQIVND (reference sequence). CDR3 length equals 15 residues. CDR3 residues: CASSITGGSYNEQFF. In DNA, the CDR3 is TGTGCCAGTAGTATTACAGGAGGCTCCTACAATGAGCAGTTCTTC. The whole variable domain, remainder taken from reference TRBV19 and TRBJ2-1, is DGGITQSPKYLFRKEGQNVTLSCEQNLNHDAMYWYRQDPGQGLRLIYYSQIVNDFQKGDIAEGYSVSREKKESFPLTVTSAQKNPTAFYLCASSITGGSYNEQFFGPGTRLTVL.

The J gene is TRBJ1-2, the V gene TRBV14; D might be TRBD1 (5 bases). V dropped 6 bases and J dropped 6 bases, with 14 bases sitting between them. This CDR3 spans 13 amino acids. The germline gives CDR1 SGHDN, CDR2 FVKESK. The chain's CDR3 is CASSLWDGNGYTF. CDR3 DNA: TGTGCCAGCAGTCTTTGGGACGGAAATGGCTACACCTTC.

The CDR3 DNA follows: TGTGCCATCAGTGAGTCCCCGGGACAGCCAACACCCCTCCACTTT. Its translation is CAISESPGQPTPLHF. The gene calls are TRBV10-3 and TRBJ1-6; 7 bases agree with TRBD1. The CDR3 contains 15 residues. With V trimmed by 0 bases and J by 11 bases, 7 bases remained unmatched. Germline assignment: CDR1 ENHRY and CDR2 SYGVKD.

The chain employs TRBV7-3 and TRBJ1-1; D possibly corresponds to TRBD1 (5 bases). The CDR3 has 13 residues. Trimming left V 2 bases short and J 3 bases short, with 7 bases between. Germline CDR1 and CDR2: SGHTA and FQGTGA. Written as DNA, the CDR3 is TGTGCCAGCAGCTTAGGAGGGGACACTGAAGCTTTCTTT. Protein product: CASSLGGDTEAFF.

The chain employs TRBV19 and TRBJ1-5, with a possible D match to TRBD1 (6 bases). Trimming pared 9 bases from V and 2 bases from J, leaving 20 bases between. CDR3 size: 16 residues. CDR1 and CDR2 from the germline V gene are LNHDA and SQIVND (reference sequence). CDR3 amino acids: CASVSKGEGGNQPQHF. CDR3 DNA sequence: TGTGCCAGCGTCAGTAAGGGGGAAGGGGGCAATCAGCCCCAGCATTTT. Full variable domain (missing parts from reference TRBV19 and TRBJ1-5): DGGITQSPKYLFRKEGQNVTLSCEQNLNHDAMYWYRQDPGQGLRLIYYSQIVNDFQKGDIAEGYSVSREKKESFPLTVTSAQKNPTAFYLCASVSKGEGGNQPQHFGDGTRLSIL.